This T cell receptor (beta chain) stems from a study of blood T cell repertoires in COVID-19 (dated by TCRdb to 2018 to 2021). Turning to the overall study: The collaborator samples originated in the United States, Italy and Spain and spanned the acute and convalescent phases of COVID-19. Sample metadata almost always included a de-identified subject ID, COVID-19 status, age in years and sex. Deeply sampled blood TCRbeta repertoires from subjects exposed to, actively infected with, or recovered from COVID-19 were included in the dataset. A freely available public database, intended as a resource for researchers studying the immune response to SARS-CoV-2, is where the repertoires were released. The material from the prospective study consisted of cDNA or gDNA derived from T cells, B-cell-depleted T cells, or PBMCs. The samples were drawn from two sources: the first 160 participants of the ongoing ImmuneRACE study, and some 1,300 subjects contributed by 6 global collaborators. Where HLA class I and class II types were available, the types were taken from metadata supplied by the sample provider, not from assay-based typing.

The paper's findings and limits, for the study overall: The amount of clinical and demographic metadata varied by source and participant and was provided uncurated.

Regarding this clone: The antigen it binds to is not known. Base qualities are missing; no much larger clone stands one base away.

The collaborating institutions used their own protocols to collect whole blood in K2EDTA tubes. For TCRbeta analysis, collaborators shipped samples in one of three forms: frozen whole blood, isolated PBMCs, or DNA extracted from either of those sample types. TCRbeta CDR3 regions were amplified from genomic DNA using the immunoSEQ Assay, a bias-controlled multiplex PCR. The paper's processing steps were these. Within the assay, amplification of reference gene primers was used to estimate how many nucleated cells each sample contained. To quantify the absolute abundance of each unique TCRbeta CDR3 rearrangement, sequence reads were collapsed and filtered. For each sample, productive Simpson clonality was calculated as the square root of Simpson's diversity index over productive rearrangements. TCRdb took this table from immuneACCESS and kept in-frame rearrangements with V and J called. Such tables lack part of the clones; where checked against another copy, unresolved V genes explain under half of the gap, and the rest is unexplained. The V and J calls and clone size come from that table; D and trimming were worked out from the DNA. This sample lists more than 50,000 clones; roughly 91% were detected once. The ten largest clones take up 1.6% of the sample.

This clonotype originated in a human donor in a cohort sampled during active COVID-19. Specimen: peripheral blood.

CDR3 region: CASNTGTSGRNEQYF. The DNA sequence is TGCGCCAGCAATACCGGGACTAGCGGGAGGAACGAGCAGTACTTC. The rearrangement joined TRBV10-2 to TRBJ2-7; TRBD2 fits 15 bases in the junction. Looking up the germline V gene yields CDR1 WSHSY and CDR2 SAAADI. Counted from cysteine to phenylalanine, this CDR3 has 15 amino acids. Just the 45-base CDR3 DNA is kept, in frame starting at base 1. Relative to germline, V is missing 7 bases and J is missing 5 bases, with 6 bases of the junction outside any gene match.